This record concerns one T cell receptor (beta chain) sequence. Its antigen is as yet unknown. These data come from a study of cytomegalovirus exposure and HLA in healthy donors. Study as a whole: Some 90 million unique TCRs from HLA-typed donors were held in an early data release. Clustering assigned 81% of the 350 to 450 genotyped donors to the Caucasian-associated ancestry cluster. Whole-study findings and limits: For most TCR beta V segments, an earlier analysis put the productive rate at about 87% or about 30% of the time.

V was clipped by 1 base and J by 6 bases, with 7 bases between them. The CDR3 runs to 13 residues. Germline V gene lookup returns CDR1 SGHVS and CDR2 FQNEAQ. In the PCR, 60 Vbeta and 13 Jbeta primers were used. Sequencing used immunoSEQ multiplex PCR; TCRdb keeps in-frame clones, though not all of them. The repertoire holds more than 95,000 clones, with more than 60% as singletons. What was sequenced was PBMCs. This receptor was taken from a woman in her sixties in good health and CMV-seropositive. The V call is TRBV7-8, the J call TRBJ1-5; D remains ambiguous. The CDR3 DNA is TGTGCCAGCAGCTTAGTTGCGGGTCAGCCCCAGCATTTT. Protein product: CASSLVAGQPQHF.